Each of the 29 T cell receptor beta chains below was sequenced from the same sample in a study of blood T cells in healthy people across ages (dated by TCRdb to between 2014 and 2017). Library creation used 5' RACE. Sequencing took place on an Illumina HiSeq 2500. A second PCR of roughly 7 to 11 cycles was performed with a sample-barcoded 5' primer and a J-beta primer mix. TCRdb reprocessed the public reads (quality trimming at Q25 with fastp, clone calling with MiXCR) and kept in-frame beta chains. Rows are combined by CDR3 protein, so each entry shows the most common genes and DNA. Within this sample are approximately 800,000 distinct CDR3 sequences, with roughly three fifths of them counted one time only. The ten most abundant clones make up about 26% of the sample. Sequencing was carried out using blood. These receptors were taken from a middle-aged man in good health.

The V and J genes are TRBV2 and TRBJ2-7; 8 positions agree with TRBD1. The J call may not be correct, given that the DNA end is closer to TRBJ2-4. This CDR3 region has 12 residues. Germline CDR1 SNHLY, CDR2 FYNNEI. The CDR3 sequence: CASTRTGNIQYF. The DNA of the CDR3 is TGTGCCAGCACGCGGACAGGGAACATTCAGTACTTC.

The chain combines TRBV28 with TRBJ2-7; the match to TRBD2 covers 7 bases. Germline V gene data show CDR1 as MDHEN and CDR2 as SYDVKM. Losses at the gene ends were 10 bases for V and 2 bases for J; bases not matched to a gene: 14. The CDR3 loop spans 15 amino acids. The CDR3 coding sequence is TGTGCCACAGAGAGCGGGGAGGGCCGGCCCTACGAGCAGTACTTC. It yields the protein CATESGEGRPYEQYF. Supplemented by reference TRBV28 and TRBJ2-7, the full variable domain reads DVKVTQSSRYLVKRTGEKVFLECVQDMDHENMFWYRQDPGLGLRLIYFSYDVKMKEKGDIPEGYSVSREKKERFSLILESASTNQTSMYLCATESGEGRPYEQYFGPGTRLTVT.

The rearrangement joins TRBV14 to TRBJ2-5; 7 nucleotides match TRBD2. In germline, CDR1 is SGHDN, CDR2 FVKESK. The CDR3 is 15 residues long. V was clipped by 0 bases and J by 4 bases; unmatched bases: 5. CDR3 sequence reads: CASSQDIRTRETQYF. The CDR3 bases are TGTGCCAGCAGCCAAGATATCCGGACTAGAGAGACCCAGTACTTC.

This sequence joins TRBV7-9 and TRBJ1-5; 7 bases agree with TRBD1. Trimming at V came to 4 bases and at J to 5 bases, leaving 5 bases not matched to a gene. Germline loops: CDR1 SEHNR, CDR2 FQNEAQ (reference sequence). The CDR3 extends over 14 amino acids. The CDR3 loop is CASSSGTDHQPQHF. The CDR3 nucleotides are TGTGCCAGCAGCTCCGGGACAGATCATCAGCCCCAGCATTTT.

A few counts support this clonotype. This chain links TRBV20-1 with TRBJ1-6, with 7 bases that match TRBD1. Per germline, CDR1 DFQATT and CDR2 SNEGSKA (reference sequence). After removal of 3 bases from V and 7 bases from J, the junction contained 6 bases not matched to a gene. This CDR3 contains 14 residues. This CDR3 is CSASTGTVNSPLHF. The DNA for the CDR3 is TGCAGTGCTAGCACTGGGACAGTCAATTCACCCCTCCACTTT.

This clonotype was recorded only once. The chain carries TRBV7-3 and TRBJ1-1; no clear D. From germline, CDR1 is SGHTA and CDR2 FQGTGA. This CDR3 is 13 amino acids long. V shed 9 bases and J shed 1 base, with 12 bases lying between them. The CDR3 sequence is CASARNANTEAFF. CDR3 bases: TGTGCCAGTGCCCGGAATGCGAACACTGAAGCTTTCTTT.

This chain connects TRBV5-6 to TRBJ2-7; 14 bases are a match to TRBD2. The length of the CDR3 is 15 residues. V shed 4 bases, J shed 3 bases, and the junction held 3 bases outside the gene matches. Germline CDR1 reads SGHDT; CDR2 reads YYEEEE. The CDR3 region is CASSPGLAGGYEQYF. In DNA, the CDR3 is TGTGCCAGCAGCCCAGGACTAGCGGGAGGCTACGAGCAGTACTTC.

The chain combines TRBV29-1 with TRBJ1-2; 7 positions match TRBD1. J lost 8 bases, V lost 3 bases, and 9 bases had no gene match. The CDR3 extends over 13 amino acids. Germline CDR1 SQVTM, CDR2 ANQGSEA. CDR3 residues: CSVERKGAWGYTF. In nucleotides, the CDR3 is TGCAGCGTTGAGAGAAAGGGGGCGTGGGGCTACACCTTC.

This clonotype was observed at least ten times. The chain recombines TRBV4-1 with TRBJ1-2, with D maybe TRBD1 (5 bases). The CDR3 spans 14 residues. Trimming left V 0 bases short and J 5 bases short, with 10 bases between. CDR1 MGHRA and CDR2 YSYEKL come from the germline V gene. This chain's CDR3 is CASSQDLTAYGYTF. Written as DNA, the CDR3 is TGCGCCAGCAGCCAAGATTTGACAGCGTATGGCTACACCTTC.

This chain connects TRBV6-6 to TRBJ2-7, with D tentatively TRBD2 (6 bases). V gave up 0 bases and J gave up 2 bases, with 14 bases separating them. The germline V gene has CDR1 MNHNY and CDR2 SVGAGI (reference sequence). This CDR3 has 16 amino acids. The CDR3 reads CASSYSKAGTTYEQYF. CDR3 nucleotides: TGTGCCAGCAGTTACTCGAAGGCGGGGACCACCTACGAGCAGTACTTC.

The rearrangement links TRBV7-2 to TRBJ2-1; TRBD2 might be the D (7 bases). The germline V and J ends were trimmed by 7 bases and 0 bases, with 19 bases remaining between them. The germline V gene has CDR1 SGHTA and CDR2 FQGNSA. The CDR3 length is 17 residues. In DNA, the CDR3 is TGTGCCAGCACCCGAGGGGGAGGGAGAAGCTCCTACAATGAGCAGTTCTTC. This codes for CASTRGGGRSSYNEQFF.

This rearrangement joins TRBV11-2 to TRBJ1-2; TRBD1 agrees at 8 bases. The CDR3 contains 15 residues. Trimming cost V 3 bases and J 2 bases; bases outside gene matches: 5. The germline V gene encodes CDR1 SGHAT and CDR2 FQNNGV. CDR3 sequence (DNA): TGTGCCAGCAGCTTGGGGGGGACAGGCAACTATGGCTACACCTTC. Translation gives CASSLGGTGNYGYTF.

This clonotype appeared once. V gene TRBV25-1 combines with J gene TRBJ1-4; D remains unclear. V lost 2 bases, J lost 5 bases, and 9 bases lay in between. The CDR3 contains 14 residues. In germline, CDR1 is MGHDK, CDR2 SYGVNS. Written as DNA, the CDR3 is TGTGCCAGCAGTGAAGCCGGGGAAAATGAAAAACTGTTTTTT. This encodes CASSEAGENEKLFF.

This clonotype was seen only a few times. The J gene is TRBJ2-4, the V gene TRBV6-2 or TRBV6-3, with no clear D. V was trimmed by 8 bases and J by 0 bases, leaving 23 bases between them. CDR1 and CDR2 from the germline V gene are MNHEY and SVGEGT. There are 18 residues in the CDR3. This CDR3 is CASGYLEDLPRAKNIQYF. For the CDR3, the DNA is TGTGCCAGCGGCTACCTCGAGGACCTCCCACGAGCCAAAAACATTCAGTACTTC.

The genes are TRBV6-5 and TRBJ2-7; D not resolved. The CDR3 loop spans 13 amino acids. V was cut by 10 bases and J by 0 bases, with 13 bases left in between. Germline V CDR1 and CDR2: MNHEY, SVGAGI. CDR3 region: CAKISSSSYEQYF. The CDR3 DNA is TGTGCCAAAATAAGTTCGAGCTCCTACGAGCAGTACTTC.

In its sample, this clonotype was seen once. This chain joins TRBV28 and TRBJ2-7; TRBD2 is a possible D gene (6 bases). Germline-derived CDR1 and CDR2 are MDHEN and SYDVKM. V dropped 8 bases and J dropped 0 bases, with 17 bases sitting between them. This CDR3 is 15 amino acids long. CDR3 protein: CASVSAPAGSYEQYF. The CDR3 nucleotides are TGTGCCAGCGTTAGCGCCCCAGCGGGCTCCTACGAGCAGTACTTC.

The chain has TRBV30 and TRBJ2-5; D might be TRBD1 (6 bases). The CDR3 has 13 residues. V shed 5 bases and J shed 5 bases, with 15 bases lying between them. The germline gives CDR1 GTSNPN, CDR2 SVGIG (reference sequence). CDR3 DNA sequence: TGTGCCTGGGCATCCGGGACATGGGAGACCCAGTACTTC. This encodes CAWASGTWETQYF. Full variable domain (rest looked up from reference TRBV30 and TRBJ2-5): SQTIHQWPATLVQPVGSPLSLECTVEGTSNPNLYWYRQAAGRGLQLLFYSVGIGQISSEVPQNLSASRPQDRQFILSSKKLLLSDSGFYLCAWASGTWETQYFGPGTRLLVL.

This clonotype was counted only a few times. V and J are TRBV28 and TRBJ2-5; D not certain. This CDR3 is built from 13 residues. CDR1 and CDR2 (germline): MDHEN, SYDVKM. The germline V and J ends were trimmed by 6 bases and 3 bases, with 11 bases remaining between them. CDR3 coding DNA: TGTGCCAGCAGCCCTCCTTCGGAAGAGACCCAGTACTTC. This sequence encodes CASSPPSEETQYF.

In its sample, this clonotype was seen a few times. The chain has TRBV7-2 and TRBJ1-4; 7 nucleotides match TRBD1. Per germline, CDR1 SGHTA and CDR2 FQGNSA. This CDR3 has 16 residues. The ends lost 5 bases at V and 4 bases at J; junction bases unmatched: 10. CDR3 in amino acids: CASSKGGQAYNEKLFF. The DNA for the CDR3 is TGTGCCAGCAGCAAAGGTGGACAGGCCTATAATGAAAAACTGTTTTTT.

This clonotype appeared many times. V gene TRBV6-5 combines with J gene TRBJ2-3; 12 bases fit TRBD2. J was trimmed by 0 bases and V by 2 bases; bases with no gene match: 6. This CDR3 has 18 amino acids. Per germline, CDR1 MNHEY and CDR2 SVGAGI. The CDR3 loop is CASSYRLAGDSSTDTQYF. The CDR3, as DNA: TGTGCCAGCAGTTACAGACTAGCGGGGGACTCTAGCACAGATACGCAGTATTTT.

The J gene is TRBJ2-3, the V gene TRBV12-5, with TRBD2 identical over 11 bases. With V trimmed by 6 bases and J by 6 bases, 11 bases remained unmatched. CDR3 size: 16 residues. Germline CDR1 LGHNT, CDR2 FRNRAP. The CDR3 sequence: CASGRSALAGADTQYF. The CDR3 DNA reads TGTGCTAGTGGGCGCTCTGCACTAGCGGGAGCTGATACGCAGTATTTT.

This CDR3 reads CASSDISRAGANVLTF. The CDR3 DNA is TGTGCCAGCAGTGATATTAGCCGGGCTGGGGCCAACGTCCTGACTTTC. The rearrangement uses TRBV2 and TRBJ2-6, with no clear D. Germline V CDR1 and CDR2: SNHLY, FYNNEI. Trimming shortened V by 3 bases and J by 2 bases, and 11 bases separated the two germline ends. The CDR3 totals 16 residues.

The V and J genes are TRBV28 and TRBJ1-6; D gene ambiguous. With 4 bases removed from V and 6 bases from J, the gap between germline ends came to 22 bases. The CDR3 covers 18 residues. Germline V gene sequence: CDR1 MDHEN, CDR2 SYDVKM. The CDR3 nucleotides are TGTGCCAGCAGTTCGCTTGGCCGGGCCATGCTGCGTAATTCACCCCTCCACTTT. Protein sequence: CASSSLGRAMLRNSPLHF.

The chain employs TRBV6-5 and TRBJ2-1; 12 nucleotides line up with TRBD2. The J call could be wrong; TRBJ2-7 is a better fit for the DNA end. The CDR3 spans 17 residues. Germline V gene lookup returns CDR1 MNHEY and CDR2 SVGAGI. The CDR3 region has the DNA TGTGCCAGCAGATTGACTAGCGGGGGTATACCGTACAATGAGCAGTACTTC. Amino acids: CASRLTSGGIPYNEQYF.

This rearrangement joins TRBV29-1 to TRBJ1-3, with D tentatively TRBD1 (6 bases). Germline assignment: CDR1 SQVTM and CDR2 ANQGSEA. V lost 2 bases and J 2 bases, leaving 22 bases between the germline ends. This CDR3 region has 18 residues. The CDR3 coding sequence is TGCAGCGTTGAAAGCCCCACCAGACAGGAAGGTCCTGGAAACACCATATATTTT. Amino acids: CSVESPTRQEGPGNTIYF.

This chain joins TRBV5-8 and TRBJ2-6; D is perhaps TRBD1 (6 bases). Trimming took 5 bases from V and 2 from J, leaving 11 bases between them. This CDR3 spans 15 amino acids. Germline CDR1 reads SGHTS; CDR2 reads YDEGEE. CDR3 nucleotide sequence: TGTGCCAGCAGAGATACAGGGCCTGGGGCCAACGTCCTGACTTTC. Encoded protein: CASRDTGPGANVLTF.

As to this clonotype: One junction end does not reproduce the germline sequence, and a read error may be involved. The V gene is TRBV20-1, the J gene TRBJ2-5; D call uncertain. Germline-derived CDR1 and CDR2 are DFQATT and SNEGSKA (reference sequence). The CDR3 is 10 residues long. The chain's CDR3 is CSASGETRYF. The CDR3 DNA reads TGCAGTGCTAGCGGTGAGACCCGGTACTTC.

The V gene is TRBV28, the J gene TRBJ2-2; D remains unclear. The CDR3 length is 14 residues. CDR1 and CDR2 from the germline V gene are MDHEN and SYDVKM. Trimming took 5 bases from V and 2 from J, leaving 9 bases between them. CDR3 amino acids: CASSHTVNTGELFF. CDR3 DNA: TGTGCCAGCAGTCACACGGTCAACACCGGGGAGCTGTTTTTT.

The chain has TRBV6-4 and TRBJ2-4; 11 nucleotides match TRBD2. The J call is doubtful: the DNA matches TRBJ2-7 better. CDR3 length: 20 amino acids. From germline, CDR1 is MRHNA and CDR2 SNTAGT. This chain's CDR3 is CASSDVELAGDTLPPYEQYF. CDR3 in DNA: TGTGCCAGCAGTGACGTAGAACTAGCGGGAGATACATTACCGCCATACGAGCAGTACTTC.